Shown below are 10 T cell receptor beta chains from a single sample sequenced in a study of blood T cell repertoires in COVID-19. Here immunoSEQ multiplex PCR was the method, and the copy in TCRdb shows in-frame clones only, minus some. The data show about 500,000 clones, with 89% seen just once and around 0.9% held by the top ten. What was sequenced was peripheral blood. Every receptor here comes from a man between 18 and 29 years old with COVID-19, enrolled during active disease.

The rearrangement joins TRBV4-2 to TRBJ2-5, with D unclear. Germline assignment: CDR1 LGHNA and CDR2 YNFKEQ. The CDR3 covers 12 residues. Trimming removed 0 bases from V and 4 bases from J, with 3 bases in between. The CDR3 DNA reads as TGTGCCAGCAGCCAAGATCGAGAGACCCAGTACTTC. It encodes CASSQDRETQYF.

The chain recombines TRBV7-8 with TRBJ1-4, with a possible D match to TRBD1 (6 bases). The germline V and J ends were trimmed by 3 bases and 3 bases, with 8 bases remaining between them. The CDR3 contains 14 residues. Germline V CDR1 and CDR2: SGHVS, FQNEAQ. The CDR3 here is CASSLGAANEKLFF. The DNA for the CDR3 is TGTGCCAGCAGCTTGGGGGCGGCTAATGAAAAACTGTTTTTT.

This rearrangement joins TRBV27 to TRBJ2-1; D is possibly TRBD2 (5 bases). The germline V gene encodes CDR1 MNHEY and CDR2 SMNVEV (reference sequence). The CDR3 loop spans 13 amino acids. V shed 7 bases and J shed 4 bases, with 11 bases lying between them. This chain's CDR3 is CASTSGPYNEQFF. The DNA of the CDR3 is TGTGCCAGCACGAGCGGACCTTACAATGAGCAGTTCTTC.

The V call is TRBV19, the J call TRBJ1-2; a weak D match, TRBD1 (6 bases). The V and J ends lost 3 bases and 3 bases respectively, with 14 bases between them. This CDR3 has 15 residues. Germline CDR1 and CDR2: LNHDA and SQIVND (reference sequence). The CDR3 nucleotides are TGTGCCAGTAGTATTCAGGGGAGAACGGACTATGGCTACACCTTC. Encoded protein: CASSIQGRTDYGYTF.

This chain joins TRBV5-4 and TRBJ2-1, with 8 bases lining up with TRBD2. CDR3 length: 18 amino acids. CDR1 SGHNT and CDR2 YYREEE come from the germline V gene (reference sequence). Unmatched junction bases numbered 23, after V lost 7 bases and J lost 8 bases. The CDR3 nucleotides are TGTGCCAGCCTCAATCTAGGCACTAGCGGATCTCGAGGGCATGAGCAGTTCTTC. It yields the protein CASLNLGTSGSRGHEQFF.

The CDR3 DNA sequence: TGTGCCAGCAGCTTAAGCGGGAGAACAGATACGCAGTATTTT. Its protein is CASSLSGRTDTQYF. V and J are TRBV7-9 and TRBJ2-3; 8 bases are shared with TRBD2. This CDR3 is 14 amino acids long. The V segment lost 2 bases and the J segment 3 bases; nucleotides outside the gene matches: 1. The germline CDR1 and CDR2 sequences are SEHNR and FQNEAQ (reference sequence).

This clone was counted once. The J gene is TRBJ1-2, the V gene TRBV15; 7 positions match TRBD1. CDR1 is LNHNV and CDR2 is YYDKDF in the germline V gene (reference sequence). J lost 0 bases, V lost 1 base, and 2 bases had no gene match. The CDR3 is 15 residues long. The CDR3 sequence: CATSRATGANYGYTF. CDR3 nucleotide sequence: TGTGCCACCAGCAGAGCAACAGGGGCTAACTATGGCTACACCTTC. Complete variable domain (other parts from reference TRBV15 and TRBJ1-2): DAMVIQNPRYQVTQFGKPVTLSCSQTLNHNVMYWYQQKSSQAPKLLFHYYDKDFNNEADTPDNFQSRRPNTSFCFLDIRSPGLGDTAMYLCATSRATGANYGYTFGSGTRLTVV.

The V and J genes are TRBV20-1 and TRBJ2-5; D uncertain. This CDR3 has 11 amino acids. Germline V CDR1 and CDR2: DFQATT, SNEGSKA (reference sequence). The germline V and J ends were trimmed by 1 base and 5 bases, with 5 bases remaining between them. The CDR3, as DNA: TGCAGTGCTAGAGCGGGTGAGACCCAGTACTTC. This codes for CSARAGETQYF.

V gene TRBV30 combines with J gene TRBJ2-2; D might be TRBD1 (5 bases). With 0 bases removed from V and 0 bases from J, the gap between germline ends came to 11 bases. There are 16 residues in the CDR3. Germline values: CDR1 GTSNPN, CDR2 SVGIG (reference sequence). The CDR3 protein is CAWSVVGAANTGELFF. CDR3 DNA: TGTGCCTGGAGTGTGGTAGGGGCCGCGAACACCGGGGAGCTGTTTTTT.

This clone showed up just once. DNA for the CDR3: TGTGCCAGCCAGGGAGGGACAGGGGGAGGCTATGGCTACACCTTC. Its translation: CASQGGTGGGYGYTF. The chain employs TRBV2 and TRBJ1-2; 11 bases fit TRBD1. CDR1 is SNHLY and CDR2 is FYNNEI in the germline V gene. This CDR3 has 15 residues. V shed 8 bases and J 4 bases; nucleotides not matched to a gene: 9.